These T cell receptor beta chains were read from a single sample in a study of blood T cell repertoires in COVID-19. Profiled with immunoSEQ multiplex PCR; TCRdb holds only in-frame clones, not every one. The data hold fewer than 350,000 clones, with approximately 90% observed a single time. The material sequenced was PBMCs or T cells enriched from blood (not recorded which). These receptors were obtained from a woman aged 55 to 70 in a cohort exposed to, infected with or recovered from COVID-19 (not recorded which). The CDR3 runs from the conserved cysteine through the conserved F or W. Each record gives: V gene, CDR3 length, J gene, CDR3 protein.

TRBV4-1,15,TRBJ1-2,CASSQAPQGGYGYTF
TRBV6-2/TRBV6-3,17,TRBJ2-6,CASSMGAGAAGANVLTF
TRBV5-6,16,TRBJ2-1,CASSLFRTDRGDEQFF
TRBV3-1/TRBV3-2,13,TRBJ1-1,CASSRVPSTEAFF
TRBV5-8,17,TRBJ1-1,CASSSFGQGRADTEAFF
TRBV7-2,15,TRBJ2-7,CASSLAGGPVYEQYF
TRBV12-3/TRBV12-4,12,TRBJ2-2,CASSRGTGELFF
TRBV28,13,TRBJ2-7,CASSLAQFYEQYF
TRBV6-4,16,TRBJ2-3,CASSDNAGGITDTQYF
TRBV3-1/TRBV3-2,19,TRBJ1-3,CASSQDTPIVISSGNTIYF
TRBV6-5,13,TRBJ1-2,CASRTGTGAGYTF
TRBV5-8,16,TRBJ2-6,CASSHKPVWGANVLTF
TRBV27,14,TRBJ1-5,CASSNRGDNQPQHF
TRBV11-2,14,TRBJ1-4,CASSTDRGREKLFF
TRBV7-3,11,TRBJ1-1,CASRGGTEAFF
TRBV18,14,TRBJ2-5,CASSPWGRDETQYF
TRBV28,14,TRBJ1-4,CASRPQGFYEKLFF
TRBV7-2,16,TRBJ2-2,CASSLADGRGFRELFF
TRBV23-1,22,TRBJ2-1,CASSQSIRGAIEALHTYNEQFF
TRBV28,15,TRBJ1-2,CASSFGQGAGYGYTF
TRBV28,14,TRBJ2-7,CASSSRDRGGEQYF
TRBV7-2,15,TRBJ1-5,CASSLLLGGNQPQHF
TRBV30,13,TRBJ1-6,CAWSWEGGSPLHF
TRBV12-5,13,TRBJ2-7,CASSPGISYEQYF
TRBV9,14,TRBJ2-1,CASSGASSYNEQFF
TRBV7-9,14,TRBJ1-2,CASSLAAVPYGYTF
TRBV14,16,TRBJ2-7,CASSQDGRQGLYEQYF
TRBV6-5,15,TRBJ2-5,CASSYDSAGGGTQYF
TRBV19,14,TRBJ2-1,CASAGAGDGNEQFF
TRBV27,15,TRBJ2-7,CASSLLGLGSYEQYF
TRBV7-5,17,TRBJ2-7,CARSFSPGTGSYGEQYF
TRBV11-3,13,TRBJ2-7,CASSTRQGKEQYF
TRBV12-3/TRBV12-4,13,TRBJ2-7,CASSFSRSYEQYF
TRBV6-5,13,TRBJ2-7,CASSQGTPYEQYF
TRBV6-5,16,TRBJ1-3,CASSYSGQGAGNTIYF
TRBV7-8,17,TRBJ2-5,CASSLGLAGVYQETQYF
TRBV5-1,14,TRBJ2-7,CASSVGQVIDEQYF
TRBV10-3,14,TRBJ1-4,CAISEGQGGKNLFF